This T cell receptor beta chain was identified during a study of blood T cell repertoires in COVID-19. Across the study: The samples span acute and convalescent COVID-19 from the United States, Italy and Spain. PBMCs, B-cell-depleted T cells, or T cells provided the cDNA or gDNA that made up the material.

Germline lookup yields CDR1 SGDLS and CDR2 YYNGEE. The CDR3 has 15 amino acids. The J segment lost 2 bases and the V segment lost 4 bases, leaving 6 bases of the junction unmatched. TCRdb's table, derived via immunoSEQ multiplex PCR, lists solely in-frame clones and lacks some. The table shows roughly 440,000 clones, with 88% occurring only once. Enrolment of Seattle patients took place during active infection, and they were followed longitudinally. This sequence joins TRBV9 and TRBJ1-3, with TRBD1 matching 7 bases. The material sequenced was peripheral blood. The clonotype originates from a woman in her 50s with COVID-19, enrolled during active disease. The CDR3 spells CASSSEGAPGNTIYF. CDR3 DNA sequence: TGTGCCAGCAGCTCCGAGGGGGCTCCTGGAAACACCATATATTTT.